This TCR beta chain derives from a study of OX40 agonist ivuxolimab in advanced cancers. Study-level information: Among those enrolled, mean age was approximately 62 years (range about 23 to 90) and 75% to 90% were male.

The V segment lost 3 bases and the J segment 5 bases; nucleotides outside the gene matches: 9. Germline V gene sequence: CDR1 SGHRS, CDR2 YFSETQ. The CDR3 length is 15 residues. Repertoires were generated with immunoSEQ multiplex PCR, while TCRdb's copy carries only in-frame clones and drops some. The sample yields 85,000 to 100,000 clones, just under 95% seen once. About this clone: Its matching antigen is unknown.

The study's findings and limits: Dosing at 0.1 to 3.0 mg/kg was accompanied by clonal expansion of CD4+ and CD8+ blood T cells by week 6. Averaged across samples, CD8+ T cells carried more expanded clones than CD4+ did.

The chain employs TRBV5-1 and TRBJ2-5; 8 bases are shared with TRBD1. The source material was CD4+ or CD8+ T cells sorted from blood, sampled in a trial of the OX40 agonist ivuxolimab. This TCR was recovered from an adult with an advanced solid tumor such as melanoma, head and neck, liver or kidney cancer. CDR3 sequence (DNA): TGCGCCAGCAGCTCAGGACAGGGTGAAGGGGAGACCCAGTACTTC. Its translation is CASSSGQGEGETQYF.